This TCR beta chain was sequenced during a study of cytomegalovirus exposure and HLA in healthy donors. Overall study context: Later analysis reported that the 130 or so validation repertoires shared the platform of the 500 to 850 first-cohort repertoires.

Study conclusions and caveats: Most TCR sequences were rare, but some public TCRs occurred in many donors.

Concerning this clone: Its antigen is undetermined.

Assay used: immunoSEQ multiplex PCR; TCRdb lists only in-frame clones, some missing. The data show 55,000 to 65,000 clones, about 95% seen once. The CDR3 length is 13 residues. The germline gives CDR1 SGHTA, CDR2 FQGNSA. The junction had 4 bases not matched to a gene; V was cut back by 5 bases and J by 7 bases. The sequence was collected from a woman between 18 and 30 years old in good health and CMV-seropositive. The chain recombines TRBV7-2 with TRBJ2-7, with 11 positions matching TRBD2. Specimen: PBMCs. The CDR3 region is CASSPGTSGEQYF. Written as DNA, the CDR3 is TGTGCCAGCAGCCCCGGGACTAGCGGAGAGCAGTACTTC.